Reported below is one T cell receptor (beta chain). What it binds is not known. The CDR3 sequence is 16 residues long. The V and J ends lost 5 bases and 0 bases, in that order; junction bases with no gene match: 7. Germline V gene lookup returns CDR1 MGHRA and CDR2 YSYEKL. This sample was included in a study of cytomegalovirus exposure and HLA in healthy donors. The validation cohort, a group of roughly 120 subjects, included the donors and was separate from the roughly 620-subject first cohort. Study-wide results and caveats: Whilst most TCR sequences proved rare, a subset of public TCRs occurred across many donors. Subsequent analysis found a tendency for first-cohort TCR clusters to co-occur within the 120 or so validation repertoires.

Sequencing was performed with immunoSEQ multiplex PCR; in TCRdb, only in-frame clones are kept and a portion is missing. This sample has hundreds of thousands of clones; approximately 90% occur once, and the top ten carry 0.83%. The sequencing input was PBMCs. The sequence was obtained from a woman under 30 in good health and CMV-seronegative. The genes are TRBV4-1 and TRBJ2-7, with 10 bases matching TRBD1. The CDR3 is CASSVAGQGSSYEQYF. The CDR3 DNA reads as TGCGCCAGCAGCGTCGCGGGACAGGGGAGCTCCTACGAGCAGTACTTC.